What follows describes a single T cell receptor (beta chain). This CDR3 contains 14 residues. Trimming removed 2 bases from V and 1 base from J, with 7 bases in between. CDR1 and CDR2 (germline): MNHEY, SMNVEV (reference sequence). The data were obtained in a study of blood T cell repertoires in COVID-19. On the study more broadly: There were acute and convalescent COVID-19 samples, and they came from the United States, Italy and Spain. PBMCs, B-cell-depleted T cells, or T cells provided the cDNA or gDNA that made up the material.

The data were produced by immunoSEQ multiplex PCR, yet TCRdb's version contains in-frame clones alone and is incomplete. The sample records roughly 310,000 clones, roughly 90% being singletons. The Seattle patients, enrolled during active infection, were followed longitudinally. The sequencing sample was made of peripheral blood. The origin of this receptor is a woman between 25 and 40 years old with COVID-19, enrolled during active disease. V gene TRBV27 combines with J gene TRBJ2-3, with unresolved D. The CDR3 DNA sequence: TGTGCCAGCAGTTTAGGGCTACGCACAGATACGCAGTATTTT. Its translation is CASSLGLRTDTQYF.